Below are 10 T cell receptor beta chains sequenced from a single sample in a study of cytomegalovirus exposure and HLA in healthy donors. It was with 60 Vbeta and 13 Jbeta primers that the PCR ran. Clones were read by immunoSEQ multiplex PCR, and TCRdb kept only the in-frame ones, dropping some. The sample records 100,000 to 150,000 clones, under 20% being singletons. The sequencing input was PBMCs. Receptor source: a female donor in good health and CMV-seropositive.

This rearrangement joins TRBV19 to TRBJ2-4; possibly TRBD1 for D (6 bases). Deletions cut 6 bases from V and 3 bases from J, with 21 bases between. The germline V gene encodes CDR1 LNHDA and CDR2 SQIVND (reference sequence). There are 17 residues in the CDR3. DNA for the CDR3: TGTGCCAGTAGCCCCGATACAGGGTTCGGAGGCAAAAACATTCAGTACTTC. Its translation: CASSPDTGFGGKNIQYF.

This clone was observed once. The rearrangement uses TRBV19 and TRBJ1-5, with D hard to call. V lost 2 bases to trimming and J lost 4 bases, with 12 bases between them. The CDR3 runs to 15 residues. Germline V lookup: CDR1 LNHDA, CDR2 SQIVND (reference sequence). The CDR3 coding sequence is TGTGCCAGTAGTATAATTGAGGGTAGGAATCAGCCCCAGCATTTT. It is translated as CASSIIEGRNQPQHF. Combining the CDR3 with reference TRBV19 and TRBJ1-5 gives the whole variable domain DGGITQSPKYLFRKEGQNVTLSCEQNLNHDAMYWYRQDPGQGLRLIYYSQIVNDFQKGDIAEGYSVSREKKESFPLTVTSAQKNPTAFYLCASSIIEGRNQPQHFGDGTRLSIL.

This clone occurred a few times. The rearrangement joins TRBV28 to TRBJ1-5; 10 bases match TRBD1. This CDR3 is 17 amino acids long. V gave up 3 bases and J gave up 7 bases; unmatched junction bases: 12. Germline loops: CDR1 MDHEN, CDR2 SYDVKM. The CDR3 nucleotides read TGTGCCAGCAGTTTGTCGGGGACAGGGGTGTTTCGGCAGCCCCAGCATTTT. Protein product: CASSLSGTGVFRQPQHF.

The chain has TRBV5-1 and TRBJ2-7, with D uncertain. The CDR3 runs to 14 residues. V lost 5 bases and J 1 base, leaving 13 bases between the germline ends. CDR1 and CDR2 from the germline V gene are SGHRS and YFSETQ. DNA of the CDR3: TGCGCCAGCAGTCTAATGAGCAAGTCCTACGAGCAGTACTTC. It is translated as CASSLMSKSYEQYF.

This rearrangement joins TRBV2 to TRBJ1-5; weak D call: TRBD1 (6 bases). Looked up from germline, CDR1 is SNHLY and CDR2 is FYNNEI. This CDR3 has 13 amino acids. V dropped 6 bases and J dropped 6 bases, with 12 bases sitting between them. The CDR3 DNA sequence: TGTGCCAGCAGACAGGGCGGCGGTCAGCCCCAGCATTTT. Translation gives CASRQGGGQPQHF. Supplemented by reference TRBV2 and TRBJ1-5, the full variable domain reads EPEVTQTPSHQVTQMGQEVILRCVPISNHLYFYWYRQILGQKVEFLVSFYNNEISEKSEIFDDQFSVERPDGSNFTLKIRSTKLEDSAMYFCASRQGGGQPQHFGDGTRLSIL.

With regard to this clone: A junction end diverges from the germline sequence, so it may reflect a read error. The chain couples TRBV11-2 to TRBJ2-7; D gene ambiguous. The CDR3 extends over 13 amino acids. CDR1 and CDR2 from the germline V gene are SGHAT and FQNNGV. The CDR3 here is CASSFDLSLPADF. The DNA of the CDR3 is TGTGCCAGCAGCTTCGACCTATCATTACCCGCGGACTTC. Together with reference TRBV11-2 and TRBJ2-7, the CDR3 gives the full variable domain: EAGVAQSPRYKIIEKRQSVAFWCNPISGHATLYWYQQILGQGPKLLIQFQNNGVVDDSQLPKDRFSAERLKGVDSTLKIQPAKLEDSAVYLCASSFDLSLPADFGPGTRLTVT.

The rearrangement joins TRBV5-6 to TRBJ2-1; 11 bases are a match to TRBD1. Losses at the gene ends were 4 bases for V and 8 bases for J; bases not matched to a gene: 8. This CDR3 is 15 amino acids long. Per the germline V gene, CDR1 is SGHDT and CDR2 is YYEEEE. The DNA of the CDR3 is TGTGCCAGCAGCCCCGGACAGGGGGCTTTCTATGAGCAGTTCTTC. Residues: CASSPGQGAFYEQFF.

CDR3 nucleotides: TGTGCCAGTAGTATATACAGGGGTTTGAGCAATGAGCAGTTCTTC. Its protein is CASSIYRGLSNEQFF. V and J are TRBV19 and TRBJ2-1, with 7 bases fitting TRBD1. In germline, CDR1 is LNHDA, CDR2 SQIVND (reference sequence). The CDR3 is made up of 15 amino acids. The V gene end was trimmed by 2 bases and the J gene end by 6 bases; junction bases not matched to a gene: 7.

This clone has a handful of counts. The V call is TRBV29-1, the J call TRBJ1-1; 7 bases line up with TRBD1. This CDR3 spans 15 amino acids. The V segment lost 7 bases and the J segment 11 bases; nucleotides outside the gene matches: 22. The germline V gene encodes CDR1 SQVTM and CDR2 ANQGSEA. CDR3 DNA sequence: TGCAGCGGTGCAGGTCGGAGGACAGGTGACGATTGGGCTTTCTTT. Amino acids: CSGAGRRTGDDWAFF.

The chain recombines TRBV10-1 with TRBJ2-7; no definite D call. This CDR3 contains 12 residues. In germline, CDR1 is WNHNN, CDR2 SYGVQD (reference sequence). Between the trimmed V and J ends, which lost 4 bases and 0 bases, there was a span of 4 bases. The CDR3 here is CASSASSYEQYF. CDR3 DNA: TGCGCCAGCAGTGCCTCCTCCTACGAGCAGTACTTC.